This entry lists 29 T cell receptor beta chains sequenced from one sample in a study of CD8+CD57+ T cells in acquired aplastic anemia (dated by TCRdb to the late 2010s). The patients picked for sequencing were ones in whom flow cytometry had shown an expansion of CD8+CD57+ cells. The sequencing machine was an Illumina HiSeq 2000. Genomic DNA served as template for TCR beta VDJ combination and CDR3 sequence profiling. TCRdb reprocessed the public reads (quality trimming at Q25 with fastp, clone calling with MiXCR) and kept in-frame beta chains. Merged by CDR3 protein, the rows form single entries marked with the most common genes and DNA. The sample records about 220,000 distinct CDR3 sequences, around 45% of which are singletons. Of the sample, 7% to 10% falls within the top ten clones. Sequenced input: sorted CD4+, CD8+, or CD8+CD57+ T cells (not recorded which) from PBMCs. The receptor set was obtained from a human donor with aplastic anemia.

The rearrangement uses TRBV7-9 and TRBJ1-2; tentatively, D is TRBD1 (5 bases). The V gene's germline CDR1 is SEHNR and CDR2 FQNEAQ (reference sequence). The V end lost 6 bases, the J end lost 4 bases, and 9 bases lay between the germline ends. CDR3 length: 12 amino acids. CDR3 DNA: TGTGCCAGCAGTGGGGGGTCCTATGGCTACACCTTC. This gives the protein CASSGGSYGYTF.

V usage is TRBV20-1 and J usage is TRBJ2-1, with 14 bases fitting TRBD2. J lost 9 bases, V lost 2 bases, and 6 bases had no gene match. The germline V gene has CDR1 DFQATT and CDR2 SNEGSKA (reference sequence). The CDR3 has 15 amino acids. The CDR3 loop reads CSARTGTSGSSEQFF. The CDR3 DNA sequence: TGCAGTGCTAGAACCGGGACTAGCGGGAGCTCTGAGCAGTTCTTC.

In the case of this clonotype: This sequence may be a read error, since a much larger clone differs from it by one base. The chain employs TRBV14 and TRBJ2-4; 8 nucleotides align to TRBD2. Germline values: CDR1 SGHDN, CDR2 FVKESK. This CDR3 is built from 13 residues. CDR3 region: CASMSGSGNIRYF. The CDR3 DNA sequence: TGTGCCAGCATGAGCGGGAGCGGGAACATTCGGTACTTC.

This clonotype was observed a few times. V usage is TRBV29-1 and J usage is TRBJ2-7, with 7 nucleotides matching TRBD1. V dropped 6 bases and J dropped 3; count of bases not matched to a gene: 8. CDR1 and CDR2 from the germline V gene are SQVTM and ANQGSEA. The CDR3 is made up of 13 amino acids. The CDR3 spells CSVMDRTDYEQYF. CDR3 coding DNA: TGCAGCGTGATGGACAGGACTGACTACGAGCAGTACTTC.

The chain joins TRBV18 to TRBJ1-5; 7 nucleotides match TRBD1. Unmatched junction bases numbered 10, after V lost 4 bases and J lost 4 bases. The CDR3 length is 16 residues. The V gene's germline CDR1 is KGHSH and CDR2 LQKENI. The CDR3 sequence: CASSREEQGSNQPQHF. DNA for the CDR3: TGTGCCAGCTCACGTGAGGAACAGGGGTCAAATCAGCCCCAGCATTTT.

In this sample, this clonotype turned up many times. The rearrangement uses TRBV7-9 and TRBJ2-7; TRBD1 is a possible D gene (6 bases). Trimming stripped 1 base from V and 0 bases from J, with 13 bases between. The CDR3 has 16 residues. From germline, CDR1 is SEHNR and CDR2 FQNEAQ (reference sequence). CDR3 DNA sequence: TGTGCCAGCAGCTTAGGTGAAGGACAGTTCTCCTACGAGCAGTACTTC. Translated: CASSLGEGQFSYEQYF.

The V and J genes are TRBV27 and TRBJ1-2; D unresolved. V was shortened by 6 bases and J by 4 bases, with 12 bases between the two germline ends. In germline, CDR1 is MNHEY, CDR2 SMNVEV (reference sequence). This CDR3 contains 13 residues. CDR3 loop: CASRGNSFYGYTF. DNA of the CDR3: TGTGCCAGCAGAGGCAACAGTTTCTATGGCTACACCTTC.

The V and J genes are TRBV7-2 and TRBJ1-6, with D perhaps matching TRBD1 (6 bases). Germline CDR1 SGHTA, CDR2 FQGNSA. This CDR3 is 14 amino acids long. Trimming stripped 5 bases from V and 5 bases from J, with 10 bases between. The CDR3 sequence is CASSRDTDNSPLHF. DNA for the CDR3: TGTGCCAGCAGCCGGGACACCGATAATTCACCCCTCCACTTT.

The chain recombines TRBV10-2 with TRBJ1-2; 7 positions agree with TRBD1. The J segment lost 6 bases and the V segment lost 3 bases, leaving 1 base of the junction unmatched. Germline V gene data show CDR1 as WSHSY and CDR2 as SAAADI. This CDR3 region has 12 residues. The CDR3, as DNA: TGCGCCAGCAGTGACACAGGGGATGGCTACACCTTC. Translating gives CASSDTGDGYTF.

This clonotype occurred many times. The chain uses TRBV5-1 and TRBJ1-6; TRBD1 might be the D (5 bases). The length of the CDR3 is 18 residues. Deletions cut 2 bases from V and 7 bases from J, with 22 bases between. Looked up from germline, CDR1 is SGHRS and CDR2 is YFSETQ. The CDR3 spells CASSLPNDSMVPNSPLHF. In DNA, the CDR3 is TGCGCCAGCAGCTTACCGAATGACAGTATGGTACCCAATTCACCCCTCCACTTT.

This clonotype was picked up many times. The CDR3, as DNA: TGTGCCAGCAGCTTAGGACAGGCACCCTACGATGGCTACACCTTC. It translates to CASSLGQAPYDGYTF. The chain combines TRBV13 with TRBJ1-2; tentatively, D is TRBD1 (5 bases). The CDR3 totals 15 residues. Germline CDR1 PRHDT, CDR2 FYEKMQ (reference sequence). V lost 0 bases and J 6 bases, leaving 14 bases between the germline ends. The full variable domain, completed using reference TRBV13 and TRBJ1-2, is AAGVIQSPRHLIKEKRETATLKCYPIPRHDTVYWYQQGPGQDPQFLISFYEKMQSDKGSIPDRFSAQQFSDYHSELNMSSLELGDSALYFCASSLGQAPYDGYTFGSGTRLTVV.

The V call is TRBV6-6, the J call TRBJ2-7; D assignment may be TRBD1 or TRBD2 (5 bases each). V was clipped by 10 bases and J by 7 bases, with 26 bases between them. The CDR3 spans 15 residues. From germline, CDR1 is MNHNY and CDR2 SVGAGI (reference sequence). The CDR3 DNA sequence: TGTGCCATCAAGGACCGGGACGCGGTTTACAATGAGCAGTACTTC. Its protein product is CAIKDRDAVYNEQYF.

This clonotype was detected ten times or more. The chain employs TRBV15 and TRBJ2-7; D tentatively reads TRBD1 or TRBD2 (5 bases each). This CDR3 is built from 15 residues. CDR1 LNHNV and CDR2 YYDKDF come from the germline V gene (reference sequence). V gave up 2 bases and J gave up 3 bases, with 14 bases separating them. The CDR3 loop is CATSRSRDGVYEQYF. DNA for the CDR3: TGTGCCACCAGCAGAAGCCGGGACGGCGTCTACGAGCAGTACTTC.

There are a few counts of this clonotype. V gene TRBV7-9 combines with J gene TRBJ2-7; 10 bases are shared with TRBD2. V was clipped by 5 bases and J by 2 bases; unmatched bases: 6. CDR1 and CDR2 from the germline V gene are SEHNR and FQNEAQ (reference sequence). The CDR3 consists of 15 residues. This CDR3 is CASSRTSGYTYEQYF. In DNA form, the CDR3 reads TGTGCCAGCAGCCGGACTAGCGGATATACCTACGAGCAGTACTTC.

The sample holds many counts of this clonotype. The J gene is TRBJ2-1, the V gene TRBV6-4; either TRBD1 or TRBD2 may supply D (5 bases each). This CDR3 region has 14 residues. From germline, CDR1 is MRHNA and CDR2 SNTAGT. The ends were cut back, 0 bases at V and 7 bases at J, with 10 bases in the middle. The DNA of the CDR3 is TGTGCCAGCAGTGACTCGGGGGATCGAAATGAGCAGTTCTTC. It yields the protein CASSDSGDRNEQFF.

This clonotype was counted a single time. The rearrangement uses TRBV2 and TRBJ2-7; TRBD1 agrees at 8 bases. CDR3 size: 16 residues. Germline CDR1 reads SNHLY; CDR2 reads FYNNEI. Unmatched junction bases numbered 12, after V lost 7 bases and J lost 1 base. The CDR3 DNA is TGTGCCAGCACAGGGGGCAGGGGCAAAGGGTCCTACGAGCAGTACTTC. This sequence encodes CASTGGRGKGSYEQYF.

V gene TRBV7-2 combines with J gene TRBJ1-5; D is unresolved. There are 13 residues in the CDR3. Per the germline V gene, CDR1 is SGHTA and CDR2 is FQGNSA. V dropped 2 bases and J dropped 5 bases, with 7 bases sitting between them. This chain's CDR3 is CASSLLRYQPQHF. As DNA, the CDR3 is TGTGCCAGCAGCTTACTGAGGTATCAGCCCCAGCATTTT. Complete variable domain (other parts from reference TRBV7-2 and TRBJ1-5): GAGVSQSPSNKVTEKGKDVELRCDPISGHTALYWYRQSLGQGLEFLIYFQGNSAPDKSGLPSDRFSAERTGGSVSTLTIQRTQQEDSAVYLCASSLLRYQPQHFGDGTRLSIL.

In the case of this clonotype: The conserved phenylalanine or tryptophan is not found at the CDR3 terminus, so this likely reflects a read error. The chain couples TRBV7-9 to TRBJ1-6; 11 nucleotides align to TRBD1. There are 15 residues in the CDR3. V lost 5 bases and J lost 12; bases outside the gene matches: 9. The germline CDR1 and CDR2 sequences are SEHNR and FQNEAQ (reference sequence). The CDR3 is CASSQGRTGGIPLHL. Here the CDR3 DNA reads TGTGCCAGCAGCCAGGGGAGGACAGGGGGCATACCCCTCCACCTT.

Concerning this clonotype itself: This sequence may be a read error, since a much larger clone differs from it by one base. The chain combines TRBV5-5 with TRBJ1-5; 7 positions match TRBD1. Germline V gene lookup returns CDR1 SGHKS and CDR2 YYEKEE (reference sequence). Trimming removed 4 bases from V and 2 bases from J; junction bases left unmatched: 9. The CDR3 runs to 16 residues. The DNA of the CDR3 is TGTGCCAGCAGCGAAGACAGGGCTCGGGGCAATCAGCCCCAGCATTTT. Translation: CASSEDRARGNQPQHF.

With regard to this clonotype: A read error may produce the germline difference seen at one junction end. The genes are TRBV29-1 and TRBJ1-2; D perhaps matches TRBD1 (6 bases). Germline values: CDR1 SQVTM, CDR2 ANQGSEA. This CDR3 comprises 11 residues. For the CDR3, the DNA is TGCAACGTTGTAAACAGGGCAGGCTACACCTTC. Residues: CNVVNRAGYTF.

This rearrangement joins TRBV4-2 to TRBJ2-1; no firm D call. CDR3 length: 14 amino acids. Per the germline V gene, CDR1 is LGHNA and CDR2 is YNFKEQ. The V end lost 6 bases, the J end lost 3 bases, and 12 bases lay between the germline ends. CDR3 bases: TGTGCCAGCAGTCCGTCTGAACTCTACAATGAGCAGTTCTTC. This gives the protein CASSPSELYNEQFF.

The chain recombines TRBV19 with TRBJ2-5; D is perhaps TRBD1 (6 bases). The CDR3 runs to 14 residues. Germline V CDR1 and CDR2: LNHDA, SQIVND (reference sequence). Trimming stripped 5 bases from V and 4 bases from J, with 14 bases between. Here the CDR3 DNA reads TGTGCCAGTAGTTTCTCAGGGGAACGAGAGACCCAGTACTTC. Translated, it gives CASSFSGERETQYF.

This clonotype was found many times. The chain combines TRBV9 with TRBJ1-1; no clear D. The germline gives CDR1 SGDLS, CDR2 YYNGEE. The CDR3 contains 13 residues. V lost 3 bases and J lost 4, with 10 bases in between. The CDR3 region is CASSGLEGTEAFF. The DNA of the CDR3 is TGTGCCAGCAGCGGTCTAGAAGGCACTGAAGCTTTCTTT.

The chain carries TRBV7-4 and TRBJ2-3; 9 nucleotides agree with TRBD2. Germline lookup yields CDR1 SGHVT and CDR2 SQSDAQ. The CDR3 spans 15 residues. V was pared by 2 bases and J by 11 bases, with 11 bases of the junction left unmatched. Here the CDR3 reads CASSLQREADNEQYF. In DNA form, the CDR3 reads TGTGCCAGCAGCTTACAGCGGGAGGCCGACAATGAGCAGTATTTT.

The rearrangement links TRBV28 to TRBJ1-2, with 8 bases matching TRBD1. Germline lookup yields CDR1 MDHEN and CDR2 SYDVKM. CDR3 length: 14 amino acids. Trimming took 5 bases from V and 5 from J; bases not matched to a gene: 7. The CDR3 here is CASSNRGRKYGYTF. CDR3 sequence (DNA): TGTGCCAGCAGTAACAGGGGGAGGAAGTATGGCTACACCTTC.

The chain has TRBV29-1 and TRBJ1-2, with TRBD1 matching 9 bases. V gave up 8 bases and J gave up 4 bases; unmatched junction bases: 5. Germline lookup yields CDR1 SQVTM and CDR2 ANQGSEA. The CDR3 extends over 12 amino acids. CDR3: CSLGTGSYGYTF. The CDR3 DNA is TGCAGCTTGGGGACAGGGAGCTATGGCTACACCTTC.

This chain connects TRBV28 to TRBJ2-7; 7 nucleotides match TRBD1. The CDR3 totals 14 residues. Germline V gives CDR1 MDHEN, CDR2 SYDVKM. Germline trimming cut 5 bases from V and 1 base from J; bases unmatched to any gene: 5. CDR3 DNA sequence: TGTGCCAGCAGTAGTACAGGGGTATCCTACGAGCAGTACTTC. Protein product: CASSSTGVSYEQYF.

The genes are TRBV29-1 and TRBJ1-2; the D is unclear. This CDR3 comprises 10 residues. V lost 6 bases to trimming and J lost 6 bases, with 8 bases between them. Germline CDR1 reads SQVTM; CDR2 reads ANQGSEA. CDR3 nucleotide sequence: TGCAGCGTATTGAGGGATGGCTACACCTTC. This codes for CSVLRDGYTF.

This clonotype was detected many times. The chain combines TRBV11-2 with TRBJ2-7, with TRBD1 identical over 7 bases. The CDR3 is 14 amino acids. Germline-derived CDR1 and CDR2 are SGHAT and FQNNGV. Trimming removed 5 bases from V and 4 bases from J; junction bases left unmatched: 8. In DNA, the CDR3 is TGTGCCAGCAGCGGGCGAGGGGGCGATTACGAGCAGTACTTC. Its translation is CASSGRGGDYEQYF.